One and the same sample provided the 23 T cell receptor beta chains below, sequenced in a study of glioma-infiltrating T cells. Amplification of TCR alpha and beta CDR3 regions from RNA used iRepertoire nested multiplex PCR. Each CDR3 protein gets one entry after TCRdb re-called the multiplex PCR reads with MiXCR. This sample has 300,000 to 450,000 distinct CDR3 sequences, with roughly two fifths found just once. The sequenced sample was glioma tissue, nonneoplastic brain tissue, or PBMCs (not recorded which). The receptors shown here come from a human donor with low-grade glioma or glioblastoma, undergoing nonglioma brain surgery, or in good health (not recorded which).

The chain carries TRBV6-2 or TRBV6-3 and TRBJ2-4; 7 bases are shared with TRBD1. Germline V CDR1 and CDR2: MNHEY, SVGEGT. The CDR3 length is 13 residues. Trimming cost V 5 bases and J 7 bases; bases outside gene matches: 5. CDR3 coding DNA: TGTGCCAGCAGTAGCTTGACAGGGAACATTCAGTACTTC. Protein: CASSSLTGNIQYF.

A remark on this clonotype: This may arise from a read error, as a much more abundant clone is one base away. This chain links TRBV28 with TRBJ2-1; D call uncertain. This CDR3 region has 16 residues. V lost 4 bases and J 4 bases, leaving 17 bases between the germline ends. Germline values: CDR1 MDHEN, CDR2 SYDVKM. The CDR3 reads CASSSSRRVGYNEQFF. DNA of the CDR3: TGTGCCAGCAGTTCCTCCCGACGGGTGGGATACAATGAGCAGTTCTTC.

This rearrangement joins TRBV6-1 to TRBJ2-1; 9 nucleotides agree with TRBD2. This CDR3 has 12 residues. CDR1 and CDR2 from the germline V gene are MNHNS and SASEGT. After removal of 6 bases from V and 8 bases from J, the junction contained 2 bases not matched to a gene. The CDR3 DNA follows: TGTGCCAGCAGGCGGGAGGGGGATGAGCAGTTCTTC. Its protein is CASRREGDEQFF.

This chain uses TRBV7-2 with TRBJ1-2, with D unclear. Germline V gene data show CDR1 as SGHTA and CDR2 as FQGNSA. The CDR3 has 13 amino acids. Trimming cost V 2 bases and J 9 bases, with 13 bases left between them. The chain's CDR3 is CASSLSGNYSYTF. In DNA form, the CDR3 reads TGTGCCAGCAGCTTATCGGGGAATTATAGCTACACCTTC.

The chain uses TRBV11-1 and TRBJ2-1; TRBD2 might be the D (6 bases). Per germline, CDR1 SGHAT and CDR2 FQDESV (reference sequence). Trimming shortened V by 1 base and J by 8 bases, and 9 bases separated the two germline ends. CDR3 size: 13 residues. CDR3 region: CASSLGLVDEQFF. DNA of the CDR3: TGTGCCAGCAGCTTAGGACTAGTTGATGAGCAGTTCTTC.

This clonotype was found many times. The chain uses TRBV28 and TRBJ2-4, with D maybe TRBD2 (6 bases). The CDR3 consists of 15 residues. Germline CDR1 and CDR2: MDHEN and SYDVKM. The V end was cut by 5 bases, the J end by 1 base, with 12 bases between. CDR3 sequence: CASSIGGVAKNIQYF. The CDR3 DNA reads as TGTGCCAGCAGTATTGGAGGGGTGGCCAAAAACATTCAGTACTTC.

This chain joins TRBV15 and TRBJ1-2; no definite D call. Trimming cost V 9 bases and J 4 bases, with 18 bases left between them. The CDR3 loop spans 14 amino acids. Germline assignment: CDR1 LNHNV and CDR2 YYDKDF (reference sequence). The CDR3 sequence: CATQPVQERYGYTF. The CDR3 region has the DNA TGTGCCACTCAACCGGTACAAGAACGCTATGGCTACACCTTC.

V is TRBV28 and J is TRBJ2-3, with D possibly being TRBD1 or TRBD2 (5 bases each). V was shortened by 6 bases and J by 5 bases, with 12 bases between the two germline ends. The CDR3 is made up of 13 amino acids. In germline, CDR1 is MDHEN, CDR2 SYDVKM. The CDR3 coding sequence is TGTGCCAGCAGCTCCCCTGGGGGAGATACGCAGTATTTT. This sequence encodes CASSSPGGDTQYF.

In its sample, this clonotype was seen a few times. This chain uses TRBV20-1 with TRBJ1-5; TRBD1 matches 7 bases. After removal of 5 bases from V and 2 bases from J, the junction contained 6 bases not matched to a gene. The CDR3 is 14 amino acids. The germline CDR1 and CDR2 sequences are DFQATT and SNEGSKA (reference sequence). CDR3 nucleotides: TGCAGTGCTCGCGGAACAGGGGGCAATCAGCCCCAGCATTTT. As protein: CSARGTGGNQPQHF.

For this clonotype: Compared with germline, one end of the junction differs, possibly owing to a read error. The rearrangement links TRBV29-1 to TRBJ2-2; D perhaps matches TRBD2 (6 bases). This CDR3 has 13 residues. CDR1 SQVTM and CDR2 ANQGSEA come from the germline V gene. CDR3 DNA sequence: TGCAGGGTTGCGCGGGGAAACACCGGGGAGCTGTTTTTT. Protein product: CRVARGNTGELFF.

The CDR3 loop reads CATSDFTAYNEQFF. The CDR3 DNA reads TGTGCCACCAGTGATTTCACAGCATACAATGAGCAGTTCTTC. The chain has TRBV24-1 and TRBJ2-1; D unclear. This CDR3 has 14 residues. V was cut by 1 base and J by 4 bases, with 7 bases left in between. Germline V gene sequence: CDR1 KGHDR, CDR2 SFDVKD.

This sequence joins TRBV5-8 and TRBJ2-1; TRBD2 might be the D (6 bases). This CDR3 has 13 residues. Germline V gene data show CDR1 as SGHTS and CDR2 as YDEGEE. Trimming shortened V by 1 base and J by 7 bases, and 9 bases separated the two germline ends. CDR3 DNA sequence: TGTGCCAGCAGCTTGTCGGGAGAAAATGAGCAGTTCTTC. Its translation: CASSLSGENEQFF.

This clonotype was seen repeatedly, ten times or more. The chain recombines TRBV6-2 or TRBV6-3 with TRBJ2-5; 14 bases match TRBD2. The CDR3 sequence is 17 residues long. V shed 6 bases and J 5 bases; nucleotides not matched to a gene: 11. CDR1 is MNHEY and CDR2 is SVGEGT in the germline V gene. The CDR3: CASSAGRTSGRTETQYF. DNA for the CDR3: TGTGCCAGCAGCGCGGGCAGGACTAGCGGGAGGACCGAGACCCAGTACTTC.

Worth noting for this clonotype: This may come from a read error, since a much larger clone is one base off. This sequence joins TRBV27 and TRBJ2-7, with a possible D match to TRBD1 (5 bases). Germline V CDR1 and CDR2: MNHEY, SMNVEV (reference sequence). The CDR3 loop spans 14 amino acids. The DNA for the CDR3 is TGTGCCAGCAGTTTATCCCCGTGGGGCTACGAGCGGTACTTC. The encoded protein is CASSLSPWGYERYF.

Worth noting for this clonotype: This clone may be a read error of a much larger clone one base away. The chain links TRBV27 to TRBJ2-5, with TRBD2 matching over 12 bases. CDR1 is MNHEY, CDR2 SMNVEV, per germline (reference sequence). The CDR3 runs 15 residues. V lost 3 bases, J lost 4 bases, and 3 bases stayed unmatched. CDR3 protein: CASSLALAGGETQYF. The CDR3 DNA sequence: TGTGCCAGCAGTTTGGCACTAGCGGGAGGAGAGACCCAGTACTTC.

This clonotype was seen a handful of times. J is TRBJ2-3 and V is TRBV7-2; 7 positions agree with TRBD1. Germline CDR1 is SGHTA and CDR2 is FQGNSA. The V and J ends lost 5 bases and 2 bases, in that order; junction bases with no gene match: 4. The length of the CDR3 is 14 residues. The CDR3 region is CASSRDSVTDTQYF. The CDR3 DNA is TGTGCCAGCAGCCGGGACAGCGTCACAGATACGCAGTATTTT.

This clonotype has just a few counts. The chain couples TRBV7-9 to TRBJ1-1; D might be TRBD1 (5 bases). CDR1 is SEHNR and CDR2 is FQNEAQ in the germline V gene (reference sequence). CDR3 length equals 14 residues. V was clipped by 3 bases and J by 8 bases, with 16 bases between them. The CDR3 DNA is TGTGCCAGCAGCTTCGGGGCGGGGGATTGGGAAGCTTTCTTT. Translated: CASSFGAGDWEAFF.

The gene calls are TRBV18 and TRBJ1-2, with 8 bases identical to TRBD1. Germline V gene data show CDR1 as KGHSH and CDR2 as LQKENI. Germline trimming cut 8 bases from V and 4 bases from J; bases unmatched to any gene: 6. This CDR3 is 13 amino acids long. The CDR3 sequence: CASDGQGGYGYTF. Written as DNA, the CDR3 is TGTGCCAGCGACGGACAGGGAGGCTATGGCTACACCTTC.

This clonotype has only one observation. The junction shows a germline mismatch at one end, possibly a read error. The V and J genes are TRBV28 and TRBJ1-2, with D tentatively TRBD1 (6 bases). The germline V gene has CDR1 MDHEN and CDR2 SYDVKM. CDR3 length: 15 amino acids. The CDR3 spells CDSSLPGASDYGYTF. Written as DNA, the CDR3 is TGTGACAGCAGTTTACCAGGGGCCAGCGACTATGGCTACACCTTC.

The J gene is TRBJ2-3, the V gene TRBV11-2; D may be TRBD1 (6 bases). Trimming cost V 3 bases and J 9 bases, with 16 bases left between them. The CDR3 sequence is 14 residues long. CDR1 is SGHAT and CDR2 is FQNNGV in the germline V gene. CDR3 sequence (DNA): TGTGCCAGCAGCTTTGACTCTTCACAGGGCACGCAGTATTTT. Amino acid sequence: CASSFDSSQGTQYF. The full variable domain, rest sourced from reference TRBV11-2 and TRBJ2-3, is EAGVAQSPRYKIIEKRQSVAFWCNPISGHATLYWYQQILGQGPKLLIQFQNNGVVDDSQLPKDRFSAERLKGVDSTLKIQPAKLEDSAVYLCASSFDSSQGTQYFGPGTRLTVL.

This clonotype was seen a handful of times. V and J are TRBV28 and TRBJ2-7, with a weak D call TRBD1 (5 bases). The CDR3 runs 14 residues. V was trimmed by 6 bases and J by 6 bases, leaving 18 bases between them. Germline V gene data show CDR1 as MDHEN and CDR2 as SYDVKM. The CDR3 coding sequence is TGTGCCAGCAGCCCCAGACAGCAACCAGCCGAGCAGTACTTC. Translated, it gives CASSPRQQPAEQYF. Supplemented by reference TRBV28 and TRBJ2-7, the full variable domain reads DVKVTQSSRYLVKRTGEKVFLECVQDMDHENMFWYRQDPGLGLRLIYFSYDVKMKEKGDIPEGYSVSREKKERFSLILESASTNQTSMYLCASSPRQQPAEQYFGPGTRLTVT.

This clonotype was counted at least ten times. The chain couples TRBV4-2 to TRBJ2-7; 8 bases match TRBD2. Germline CDR1 reads LGHNA; CDR2 reads YNFKEQ. V was clipped by 0 bases and J by 3 bases; unmatched bases: 7. The CDR3 loop spans 16 amino acids. CDR3 nucleotides: TGTGCCAGCAGCCAAGATCGAACTAGCGGTTTCTACGAGCAGTACTTC. Translated: CASSQDRTSGFYEQYF.

The chain employs TRBV20-1 and TRBJ2-5; no firm D call. Trimming removed 0 bases at V and 5 bases at J, with 16 bases between. CDR1 is DFQATT and CDR2 is SNEGSKA in the germline V gene (reference sequence). This CDR3 is built from 15 residues. For the CDR3, the DNA is TGCAGTGCTAGAGACGCGAATAGCCCTCTCGAGACCCAGTACTTC. Residues: CSARDANSPLETQYF.